The sequence of this TCR beta chain was determined in a study of blood T cells in healthy people across ages. This clonotype occurred a few times. Antigen unknown. The draw of peripheral blood yielded around 9.6 milliliters from each donor. Using a J-beta primer mix together with a sample-barcoded 5' primer, a second PCR was run for roughly 6 to 12 cycles. TCRdb re-called the 5' RACE reads with MiXCR, one entry per CDR3 protein. Of more than 550,000 distinct CDR3 sequences in the sample, about 20% were seen once. Study-wide results and limits: Across samples, TCR beta diversity tracked strongly with naive T cell percentage. There were more naive CD4+ cells and higher diversity in long-lived donors than in aged donors. Researchers deemed the diversity estimates from one million T cells underestimates.

The source is a man between 65 and 85 years old in good health. The material sequenced was blood.

As DNA, the CDR3 is TGTGCCAACCGGAATCAGGGTGAGCAGTTCTTC. It specifies CANRNQGEQFF. The rearrangement joins TRBV12-3 or TRBV12-4 to TRBJ2-1; D is perhaps TRBD1 (5 bases). CDR3 length: 11 residues. The V gene lost 10 bases and the J gene lost 9 bases, with 13 bases spanning the gap.